Each of the 25 T cell receptor beta chains below was sequenced from the same sample in a study of regulatory T cells in long-lasting Graves disease. The time point denotes: persistent/refractory GD, antithyroid drugs over 5 years with positive TRAb. RNA extracted from PBMCs served as the sequencing template. Sequencing libraries for TCR beta were prepared with iRepertoire HTBI primers and Arm-PCR of CDR3 regions. TCRdb called the multiplex PCR reads again in MiXCR, with one record for every CDR3 protein. The sample yields around 400,000 distinct CDR3 sequences, around 24% seen once. This specimen was peripheral blood mononuclear cells (PBMCs), taken when the disease was refractory, from a patient treated with antithyroid drugs. Receptors originate from a female donor with Graves disease.

The V and J genes are TRBV6-1 and TRBJ2-5; TRBD1 or TRBD2 may be the D gene (6 bases each). The germline V and J ends were trimmed by 7 bases and 3 bases, with 24 bases remaining between them. Germline V gene data show CDR1 as MNHNS and CDR2 as SASEGT. CDR3 length: 17 residues. CDR3 in amino acids: CASTDSQRGVKEETQYF. Written as DNA, the CDR3 is TGTGCCAGCACCGACTCCCAAAGGGGGGTTAAAGAAGAGACCCAGTACTTC.

This clonotype was detected ten times or more. The chain combines TRBV20-1 with TRBJ1-2, with D hard to call. The CDR3 length is 13 residues. Germline assignment: CDR1 DFQATT and CDR2 SNEGSKA (reference sequence). Between the trimmed V and J ends, which lost 3 bases and 2 bases, there was a span of 10 bases. The CDR3: CSASPKINYGYTF. CDR3 sequence (DNA): TGCAGTGCTAGCCCTAAGATCAACTATGGCTACACCTTC.

V and J are TRBV6-1 and TRBJ1-5; D possibly corresponds to TRBD1 (6 bases). V dropped 6 bases and J dropped 3 bases, with 12 bases sitting between them. This CDR3 has 14 amino acids. Germline CDR1 is MNHNS and CDR2 is SASEGT. This CDR3 reads CASSSDRSNQPQHF. The CDR3 nucleotides read TGTGCCAGCAGCTCAGACAGGTCCAATCAGCCCCAGCATTTT.

This clonotype was observed a single time. The chain employs TRBV6-6 and TRBJ2-5; D possibly corresponds to TRBD2 (5 bases). This CDR3 region has 14 residues. Germline loops: CDR1 MNHNY, CDR2 SVGAGI (reference sequence). Trimming took off 0 bases at V and 4 bases at J, with 9 bases between the two ends. In DNA, the CDR3 is TGTGCCAGCAGTTACTCGACGGCGGGAGAGACCCAGTACTTC. Its protein product is CASSYSTAGETQYF.

This clonotype was found a few times. The V and J genes are TRBV2 and TRBJ2-1; a possible D gene is TRBD2 (6 bases). CDR1 is SNHLY and CDR2 is FYNNEI in the germline V gene. This CDR3 region has 15 residues. V lost 2 bases and J lost 3, with 11 bases in between. The CDR3 reads CASSERGGNYNEQFF. The CDR3 nucleotides read TGTGCCAGCAGTGAACGAGGCGGGAACTACAATGAGCAGTTCTTC.

This clonotype was observed a few times. V and J are TRBV5-1 and TRBJ1-3; D may be TRBD1 (6 bases). CDR1 and CDR2 from the germline V gene are SGHRS and YFSETQ. This CDR3 spans 17 amino acids. Between the trimmed V and J ends, which lost 3 bases and 0 bases, there was a span of 16 bases. The chain's CDR3 is CASSSGGTRFSGNTIYF. CDR3 sequence (DNA): TGCGCCAGCAGCTCCGGAGGGACACGTTTCTCTGGAAACACCATATATTTT.

The CDR3 reads CASSSGLYFSEAFF. CDR3 nucleotide sequence: TGTGCCAGCAGCTCGGGGCTTTACTTTAGCGAAGCTTTCTTT. V and J are TRBV7-2 and TRBJ1-1, with D possibly TRBD1 on 5 matching bases. This CDR3 comprises 14 residues. In germline, CDR1 is SGHTA, CDR2 FQGNSA. The germline V and J ends were trimmed by 4 bases and 8 bases, with 17 bases remaining between them.

A remark on this clonotype: A much larger clone lies a single base off, so this may be a read error. Likely a read error: the CDR3 ends without its conserved phenylalanine or tryptophan. The chain links TRBV11-2 to TRBJ2-7, with a tentative D call TRBD2 (6 bases). Germline loops: CDR1 SGHAT, CDR2 FQNNGV. The CDR3 runs 13 residues. V was shortened by 5 bases and J by 5 bases, with 13 bases between the two germline ends. The DNA of the CDR3 is TGTGCCAGCAGCACGTGGAGGGAGGACGAGCAGTACCTC. This sequence encodes CASSTWREDEQYL.

This clonotype was found a few times. The V and J genes are TRBV28 and TRBJ1-2; 9 bases map to TRBD1. The CDR3 runs to 14 residues. After removal of 6 bases from V and 4 bases from J, the junction contained 6 bases not matched to a gene. The germline V gene has CDR1 MDHEN and CDR2 SYDVKM. The DNA of the CDR3 is TGTGCCAGCAGGGAAACAGGGGGCGGCTATGGCTACACCTTC. This sequence encodes CASRETGGGYGYTF.

This clonotype was observed a handful of times. CDR3 coding DNA: TGCAGCGTTGAATGGGGGGCCTACGAGCAGTACTTC. Its protein product is CSVEWGAYEQYF. J is TRBJ2-7 and V is TRBV29-1; maybe TRBD2 (6 bases). The CDR3 covers 12 residues. Trimming removed 2 bases at V and 2 bases at J, with 7 bases between. Per germline, CDR1 SQVTM and CDR2 ANQGSEA.

This clonotype was seen a few times. The chain joins TRBV2 to TRBJ2-7; 7 bases agree with TRBD2. Germline CDR1 is SNHLY and CDR2 is FYNNEI. J gave up 4 bases and V 5 bases, and 5 bases lay outside the gene matches. The CDR3 runs 13 residues. The CDR3 reads CASSFSSGYEQYF. The CDR3 nucleotides are TGTGCCAGCAGTTTCTCTAGCGGTTACGAGCAGTACTTC.

Concerning this clonotype itself: This may stem from a read error, because a much larger clone lies one nucleotide away. This chain connects TRBV28 to TRBJ2-7, with 7 positions matching TRBD1. The CDR3 contains 17 residues. In germline, CDR1 is MDHEN, CDR2 SYDVKM. The trim removed 5 bases at V and 2 bases at J, leaving 15 bases unmatched. For the CDR3, the DNA is TGTGCCAGCAGTGCATACACGTTCGGGGACAGCCCCTACGAGCAGTACTTC. Amino acids: CASSAYTFGDSPYEQYF.

The CDR3 sequence: CASSRRTGLAGVSEQYF. The DNA of the CDR3 is TGTGCCAGCAGCCGCCGGACGGGGCTAGCGGGAGTCAGCGAGCAGTACTTC. The chain carries TRBV5-6 and TRBJ2-7; 10 bases align to TRBD2. The germline V gene has CDR1 SGHDT and CDR2 YYEEEE. This CDR3 is 17 amino acids long. J lost 6 bases, V lost 4 bases, and 16 bases had no gene match.

This clonotype was seen many times. This chain links TRBV12-5 with TRBJ1-2, with a possible D match to TRBD1 (5 bases). The germline V gene encodes CDR1 LGHNT and CDR2 FRNRAP. V gave up 6 bases and J gave up 4 bases, with 15 bases separating them. The CDR3 is 14 residues long. The DNA for the CDR3 is TGTGCTAGTGGCCGATCGGACATACGCTATGGCTACACCTTC. This sequence encodes CASGRSDIRYGYTF. Using reference TRBV12-5 and TRBJ1-2 for the parts outside the CDR3, the full variable domain is DARVTQTPRHKVTEMGQEVTMRCQPILGHNTVFWYRQTMMQGLELLAYFRNRAPLDDSGMPKDRFSAEMPDATLATLKIQPSEPRDSAVYFCASGRSDIRYGYTFGSGTRLTVV.

This clonotype was observed a handful of times. The rearrangement links TRBV19 to TRBJ2-5; 9 bases are shared with TRBD2. V lost 1 base to trimming and J lost 4 bases; unmatched junction nucleotides: 1. The germline gives CDR1 LNHDA, CDR2 SQIVND (reference sequence). This CDR3 region has 14 residues. DNA for the CDR3: TGTGCCAGTAGTATAGGCGGGAGGGCAGAGACCCAGTACTTC. Translating gives CASSIGGRAETQYF.

A few counts support this clonotype. The chain combines TRBV28 with TRBJ2-4; 10 bases are shared with TRBD2. V was pared by 9 bases and J by 11 bases, with 13 bases of the junction left unmatched. The germline V gene encodes CDR1 MDHEN and CDR2 SYDVKM. This CDR3 region has 14 residues. The CDR3 sequence is CASRPGLAPSLQYF. In DNA, the CDR3 is TGTGCCAGTCGTCCGGGACTAGCGCCGTCGCTTCAGTACTTC.

This clonotype was counted ten times or more. The rearrangement uses TRBV6-5 and TRBJ1-5; D uncertain. The CDR3 is 15 residues long. With 0 bases removed from V and 2 bases from J, the gap between germline ends came to 8 bases. CDR1 and CDR2 from the germline V gene are MNHEY and SVGAGI. DNA for the CDR3: TGTGCCAGCAGTTACTCGCGGGTAGGCAATCAGCCCCAGCATTTT. Its protein product is CASSYSRVGNQPQHF.

This sequence joins TRBV29-1 and TRBJ2-1; 8 bases match TRBD2. Trimming at V came to 3 bases and at J to 2 bases, leaving 15 bases not matched to a gene. Germline CDR1 reads SQVTM; CDR2 reads ANQGSEA. This CDR3 contains 18 residues. The CDR3 loop is CSVEELGPILAAYNEQFF. The CDR3 DNA follows: TGCAGCGTTGAGGAGCTGGGGCCTATACTAGCGGCCTACAATGAGCAGTTCTTC.

The chain couples TRBV10-2 to TRBJ1-4, with D uncertain. The CDR3 is 14 amino acids. Trimming shortened V by 6 bases and J by 1 base, and 9 bases separated the two germline ends. Per germline, CDR1 WSHSY and CDR2 SAAADI. CDR3 loop: CASSRLKTNEKLFF. The DNA for the CDR3 is TGCGCCAGCAGCCGGTTAAAAACTAATGAAAAACTGTTTTTT.

This clonotype was counted a few times. The chain is built from TRBV6-2 or TRBV6-3 and TRBJ2-7, with 9 bases that match TRBD2. V dropped 6 bases and J dropped 0; count of bases not matched to a gene: 3. The CDR3 totals 14 residues. Germline V gene sequence: CDR1 MNHEY, CDR2 SVGEGT. CDR3 in amino acids: CASRKTSGSYEQYF. The CDR3 nucleotides are TGTGCCAGCAGGAAGACTAGCGGCTCCTACGAGCAGTACTTC.

V usage is TRBV6-5 and J usage is TRBJ1-4; maybe TRBD1 (6 bases). CDR1 and CDR2 from the germline V gene are MNHEY and SVGAGI. The CDR3 extends over 15 amino acids. Trimming removed 0 bases from V and 7 bases from J, with 12 bases in between. The CDR3 loop reads CASSYSTGWGEKLFF. The CDR3 DNA follows: TGTGCCAGCAGTTACTCCACAGGGTGGGGTGAAAAACTGTTTTTT.

This clonotype was seen ten or more times. This chain joins TRBV6-1 and TRBJ1-1; D is unclear. The CDR3 has 14 amino acids. The germline V gene has CDR1 MNHNS and CDR2 SASEGT. The germline V and J ends were trimmed by 2 bases and 1 base, with 8 bases remaining between them. As DNA, the CDR3 is TGTGCCAGCAGTGAAAATCGGCCGAACACTGAAGCTTTCTTT. Translated: CASSENRPNTEAFF.

This clonotype was recorded at least ten times. The V gene is TRBV12-3 or TRBV12-4, the J gene TRBJ1-5; 9 positions match TRBD1. This CDR3 contains 15 residues. With V trimmed by 3 bases and J by 7 bases, 7 bases remained unmatched. CDR3 coding DNA: TGTGCCAGCAGTTTTCAACAGGGGGCGGAACAGCCCCAGCATTTT. Amino acid sequence: CASSFQQGAEQPQHF.

This clonotype was seen more than once but under ten times. The chain combines TRBV2 with TRBJ2-7, with TRBD1 matching over 7 bases. The V gene's germline CDR1 is SNHLY and CDR2 FYNNEI. The CDR3 spans 14 residues. Trimming took 11 bases from V and 2 from J; bases not matched to a gene: 12. The CDR3 bases are TGTGCCGGAAGAACGGACAGGTCCGCCTACGAGCAGTACTTC. It specifies CAGRTDRSAYEQYF.

The genes are TRBV28 and TRBJ2-2; the match to TRBD2 covers 13 bases. The CDR3 spans 18 residues. The germline V gene has CDR1 MDHEN and CDR2 SYDVKM. The V gene end was trimmed by 8 bases and the J gene end by 4 bases; junction bases not matched to a gene: 13. The CDR3 DNA sequence: TGTGCCAGCCCTTGGCCCGGACTAGCGGGAGAGGGCACCGGGGAGCTGTTTTTT. Amino acids: CASPWPGLAGEGTGELFF.